This T cell receptor beta chain emerged from a study of early T cells in non-severe SARS-CoV-2 infection. Trimming left V 11 bases short and J 3 bases short, with 14 bases between. Germline CDR1 is ENHRY and CDR2 is SYGVKD. This CDR3 region has 13 residues. Molecules of cDNA were individually given unique molecular identifiers that were attached to them. One entry per CDR3 protein, called by TCRdb with MiXCR from the 5' RACE reads. The sample includes roughly 120,000 distinct CDR3 sequences, around 12% of them seen just once. Sequenced material: whole blood, taken at baseline. This receptor was identified in an adult who was a healthcare worker with PCR-confirmed SARS-CoV-2 infection or an uninfected control (not recorded which). This chain uses TRBV10-3 with TRBJ1-5, with unresolved D. The CDR3 protein is CAVQRGVNQPQHF. The CDR3 region has the DNA TGTGCCGTTCAGCGGGGTGTCAATCAGCCCCAGCATTTT.